A single sample gave rise to the 19 T cell receptor beta chains below, sequenced in a study of CD8 T cells in ankylosing spondylitis. TCRdb passed the 5' RACE reads through MiXCR, listing each CDR3 protein once. The sample lists 700,000 to 1,000,000 distinct CDR3 sequences; roughly 12% were seen once. No antigen is known for these receptors. The study, taken as a whole, reports: Characteristic, it appeared, of ankylosing spondylitis blood was a TCR beta motif of eight highly homologous variants.

The material sequenced was blood, either unsorted or a sorted T cell fraction (not recorded which). The receptor set was obtained from a male donor with ankylosing spondylitis.

The chain joins TRBV5-1 to TRBJ2-1, with no clear D. CDR3 length: 15 residues. The V end lost 0 bases, the J end lost 5 bases, and 12 bases lay between the germline ends. CDR1 and CDR2 from the germline V gene are SGHRS and YFSETQ. The CDR3 here is CASSLGPGSNNEQFF. The DNA for the CDR3 is TGCGCCAGCAGCTTGGGTCCGGGTTCAAACAATGAGCAGTTCTTC.

A few counts support this clonotype. This sequence joins TRBV10-3 and TRBJ2-5; 7 positions agree with TRBD1. The CDR3 is made up of 14 amino acids. The ends lost 4 bases at V and 3 bases at J; junction bases unmatched: 5. Looked up from germline, CDR1 is ENHRY and CDR2 is SYGVKD. In nucleotides, the CDR3 is TGTGCCATCAGTGCTTTAGGGGGCGAAGAGACCCAGTACTTC. It is translated as CAISALGGEETQYF.

The CDR3 loop reads CASTSRTGASSGANVLTF. The CDR3 DNA reads TGTGCCAGCACATCAAGGACAGGCGCGAGCTCTGGGGCCAACGTCCTGACTTTC. This chain connects TRBV27 to TRBJ2-6; 7 bases line up with TRBD1. V gave up 7 bases and J gave up 0 bases; unmatched junction bases: 12. Germline V gene data show CDR1 as MNHEY and CDR2 as SMNVEV (reference sequence). CDR3 length: 18 residues. Combining the CDR3 with reference TRBV27 and TRBJ2-6 gives the whole variable domain EAQVTQNPRYLITVTGKKLTVTCSQNMNHEYMSWYRQDPGLGLRQIYYSMNVEVTDKGDVPEGYKVSRKEKRNFPLILESPSPNQTSLYFCASTSRTGASSGANVLTFGAGSRLTVL.

V gene TRBV7-2 combines with J gene TRBJ2-2, with TRBD1 as a possible D gene (5 bases). CDR3 length: 15 amino acids. The germline V gene encodes CDR1 SGHTA and CDR2 FQGNSA. The V and J ends lost 5 bases and 4 bases respectively, with 14 bases between them. This CDR3 is CASSIPFGATGELFF. For the CDR3, the DNA is TGTGCCAGCAGCATTCCCTTTGGGGCCACCGGGGAGCTGTTTTTT.

The chain is built from TRBV5-5 and TRBJ2-1; 11 bases align to TRBD2. V lost 3 bases and J lost 5; bases outside the gene matches: 7. The CDR3 extends over 16 amino acids. Germline V gene lookup returns CDR1 SGHKS and CDR2 YYEKEE (reference sequence). CDR3 sequence (DNA): TGTGCCAGCAGCTACCCTCGACTAGCGGGGAACAATGAGCAGTTCTTC. It yields the protein CASSYPRLAGNNEQFF.

This clonotype was seen many times. The J gene is TRBJ2-5, the V gene TRBV29-1, with 14 bases lining up with TRBD2. V lost 6 bases, J lost 4 bases, and 4 bases stayed unmatched. The CDR3 length is 14 residues. The V gene's germline CDR1 is SQVTM and CDR2 ANQGSEA. For the CDR3, the DNA is TGCAGCGTGGGTGGACTAGCGGGAGGAGAGACCCAGTACTTC. Its protein is CSVGGLAGGETQYF.

This chain links TRBV18 with TRBJ2-3; possibly TRBD1 or TRBD2 for D (5 bases each). V was shortened by 3 bases and J by 4 bases, with 20 bases between the two germline ends. There are 17 residues in the CDR3. Germline V gene lookup returns CDR1 KGHSH and CDR2 LQKENI. DNA of the CDR3: TGTGCCAGCTCACCCTGGGACGGATTTTTTCGCCCAGATACGCAGTATTTT. Translation: CASSPWDGFFRPDTQYF.

V is TRBV7-2 and J is TRBJ1-1; tentatively, D is TRBD1 (5 bases). Germline values: CDR1 SGHTA, CDR2 FQGNSA. This CDR3 has 14 residues. Trimming took off 0 bases at V and 3 bases at J, with 8 bases between the two ends. CDR3 bases: TGTGCCAGCAGCTTAGCCGGACAATACACTGAAGCTTTCTTT. Translated, it gives CASSLAGQYTEAFF.

The chain uses TRBV28 and TRBJ2-3; perhaps TRBD1 as D (5 bases). Trimming shortened V by 3 bases and J by 8 bases, and 15 bases separated the two germline ends. Germline-derived CDR1 and CDR2 are MDHEN and SYDVKM. The CDR3 runs 14 residues. CDR3 sequence: CASSFLGRGGTQYF. CDR3 coding DNA: TGTGCCAGCAGTTTTCTAGGAAGGGGTGGTACGCAGTATTTT.

This sequence joins TRBV20-1 and TRBJ2-1; tentative D call: TRBD2 (6 bases). This CDR3 region has 12 residues. CDR1 DFQATT and CDR2 SNEGSKA come from the germline V gene (reference sequence). V shed 0 bases and J shed 12 bases, with 12 bases lying between them. This chain's CDR3 is CSARDPGVAQFF. In DNA form, the CDR3 reads TGCAGTGCTAGAGACCCGGGGGTCGCGCAGTTCTTC.

This clonotype was seen many times. V and J are TRBV20-1 and TRBJ2-5; 11 bases line up with TRBD2. Germline values: CDR1 DFQATT, CDR2 SNEGSKA (reference sequence). V shed 6 bases, J shed 4 bases, and the junction held 19 bases outside the gene matches. The CDR3 has 18 residues. CDR3 sequence reads: CSAMTSGIIWVLGETQYF. The CDR3 DNA sequence: TGCAGTGCGATGACTAGCGGGATAATCTGGGTCCTGGGAGAGACCCAGTACTTC.

The J gene is TRBJ2-5, the V gene TRBV18; TRBD2 matches at 7 bases. V was clipped by 3 bases and J by 5 bases; unmatched bases: 12. The CDR3 spans 16 residues. Germline V CDR1 and CDR2: KGHSH, LQKENI. For the CDR3, the DNA is TGTGCCAGCTCACCTCCTTCGGCGGGAGTACGGGAGACCCAGTACTTC. Its translation is CASSPPSAGVRETQYF.

The chain joins TRBV7-9 to TRBJ1-2; D is ambiguous. CDR3 length: 14 residues. Germline V CDR1 and CDR2: SEHNR, FQNEAQ (reference sequence). V was shortened by 5 bases and J by 5 bases, with 15 bases between the two germline ends. As DNA, the CDR3 is TGTGCCAGCAGCCCAGTGGTGTTGGGATATGGCTACACCTTC. Its protein product is CASSPVVLGYGYTF.

This chain links TRBV5-1 with TRBJ2-2; a weak D match, TRBD1 (6 bases). Trimming removed 2 bases at V and 3 bases at J, with 8 bases between. This CDR3 is 14 amino acids long. In germline, CDR1 is SGHRS, CDR2 YFSETQ. The CDR3 DNA follows: TGCGCCAGCAGCTTACGACAGGACACCGGGGAGCTGTTTTTT. Translated: CASSLRQDTGELFF.

This sequence joins TRBV20-1 and TRBJ2-3, with TRBD2 identical over 14 bases. With V trimmed by 4 bases and J by 0 bases, 6 bases remained unmatched. The CDR3 sequence is 17 residues long. Germline-derived CDR1 and CDR2 are DFQATT and SNEGSKA (reference sequence). Written as DNA, the CDR3 is TGCAGTGCTACCGGGACTAGCGGGAGTAAAAGCACAGATACGCAGTATTTT. Residues: CSATGTSGSKSTDTQYF.

V gene TRBV29-1 combines with J gene TRBJ1-1; D is undetermined. V dropped 2 bases and J dropped 2 bases, with 12 bases sitting between them. Germline-derived CDR1 and CDR2 are SQVTM and ANQGSEA. The CDR3 covers 14 residues. DNA of the CDR3: TGCAGCGTTGAATCTTGGAGAAGAAACACTGAAGCTTTCTTT. The encoded protein is CSVESWRRNTEAFF.

The chain employs TRBV20-1 and TRBJ2-1, with 9 bases lining up with TRBD1. Germline CDR1 reads DFQATT; CDR2 reads SNEGSKA (reference sequence). This CDR3 has 14 amino acids. V was clipped by 2 bases and J by 7 bases; unmatched bases: 6. The CDR3 DNA reads as TGCAGTGCTAGAACCGGGACAGGGTGGAATGAGCAGTTCTTC. Amino acid sequence: CSARTGTGWNEQFF.

In its sample, this clonotype was seen a few times. The chain uses TRBV24-1 and TRBJ2-1, with D possibly TRBD1 on 6 matching bases. Trimming stripped 4 bases from V and 0 bases from J, with 12 bases between. CDR3 size: 16 residues. Germline V lookup: CDR1 KGHDR, CDR2 SFDVKD. CDR3 loop: CATSETGSSSYNEQFF. The CDR3 DNA sequence: TGTGCCACCAGTGAAACAGGGTCGAGCTCCTACAATGAGCAGTTCTTC.

The chain joins TRBV7-2 to TRBJ2-7; D not resolved. V was cut by 3 bases and J by 0 bases, with 12 bases left in between. CDR1 and CDR2 (germline): SGHTA, FQGNSA. The CDR3 consists of 15 residues. The CDR3 sequence: CASSFGPAPSYEQYF. The CDR3 DNA follows: TGTGCCAGCAGCTTCGGACCAGCGCCCTCCTACGAGCAGTACTTC.